The clone carrying this T cell receptor beta chain was seen repeatedly, ten times or more. This CDR3 comprises 20 residues. This record comes from a study of CD8 T cells in ankylosing spondylitis. One entry per CDR3 protein, called by TCRdb with MiXCR from the 5' RACE reads. Seen here are approximately 220,000 distinct CDR3 sequences, more than 25% observed once, and the top ten hold about 6.2%. This clonotype was sampled from a male donor with ankylosing spondylitis or in good health (not recorded which). The specimen sequenced was blood, either unsorted or a sorted T cell fraction (not recorded which). The J gene is TRBJ2-3, the V gene TRBV21-1; the table's D gene call, TRBD1, was not cross checked with the DNA. TRBV21-1 is flagged as a pseudogene. The chain's CDR3 is CASSKMRGSSGISSTDTQYF. In nucleotides, the CDR3 is TGTGCCAGCAGCAAAATGAGGGGTTCCTCTGGGATATCTAGCACAGATACGCAGTATTTT.